Listed below are T cell receptor beta chains from one sample, sequenced in a study of cytomegalovirus exposure and HLA in healthy donors. The repertoire was sequenced with immunoSEQ multiplex PCR; TCRdb's copy has only in-frame clones and lacks some. The sample has under 150,000 clones; about 74% are singletons. Material for sequencing was PBMCs. The receptor set was obtained from a middle-aged woman in good health and CMV-seronegative. Both conserved end residues are part of each CDR3. The order of the fields is J gene, D gene, V gene, clone size, CDR3 protein, CDR3 DNA. A D gene is named only where the DNA matches it firmly. Some rows mark clone size as missing; the rest say once, few, many or name a class of expanded clone.

J gene: TRBJ1-2; D gene: TRBD1; V gene: TRBV30; clone size: -; CDR3 protein: CAWRRSDRGLGGYTF; CDR3 DNA: TGTGCCTGGAGGCGTTCAGACAGGGGGCTGGGCGGCTACACCTTC
J gene: TRBJ1-2; D gene: TRBD1; V gene: TRBV2; clone size: -; CDR3 protein: CASSAGTGGRGYTF; CDR3 DNA: TGTGCCAGCAGTGCCGGGACAGGGGGCAGAGGCTACACCTTC
J gene: TRBJ2-6; D gene: TRBD2; V gene: TRBV9; clone size: -; CDR3 protein: CASSRFSGRTGANVLTF; CDR3 DNA: TGTGCCAGCAGCCGCTTTAGCGGGAGAACCGGGGCCAACGTCCTGACTTTC
J gene: TRBJ1-3; D gene: -; V gene: TRBV12-5; clone size: once; CDR3 protein: CASGSPFSGNTIYF; CDR3 DNA: TGTGCTAGTGGTTCTCCTTTTTCGGGAAACACCATATATTTT
J gene: TRBJ1-4; D gene: -; V gene: TRBV19; clone size: -; CDR3 protein: CASRPITGYGEKLFF; CDR3 DNA: TGTGCCAGTAGACCAATCACAGGATACGGTGAAAAACTGTTTTTT
J gene: TRBJ1-1; D gene: -; V gene: TRBV2; clone size: -; CDR3 protein: CASDTLNTEAFF; CDR3 DNA: TGTGCCAGCGACACCTTGAACACTGAAGCTTTCTTT
J gene: TRBJ2-2; D gene: TRBD1; V gene: TRBV5-1; clone size: -; CDR3 protein: CASSSPGQGNTGELFF; CDR3 DNA: TGCGCCAGCAGCTCTCCGGGACAGGGGAACACCGGGGAGCTGTTTTTT
J gene: TRBJ2-1; D gene: -; V gene: TRBV5-6; clone size: -; CDR3 protein: CASSLREGDGLVRNEQFF; CDR3 DNA: TGTGCCAGCAGCTTGCGCGAGGGGGACGGCCTGGTCCGCAATGAGCAGTTCTTC
J gene: TRBJ2-7; D gene: -; V gene: TRBV5-4; clone size: -; CDR3 protein: CASSLRRGSSSYEQYF; CDR3 DNA: TGTGCCAGCAGCCTGAGGCGTGGCAGCAGCTCCTACGAGCAGTACTTC
J gene: TRBJ1-3; D gene: -; V gene: TRBV25-1; clone size: once; CDR3 protein: CASSEWDTPADTIYF; CDR3 DNA: TGTGCCAGCAGTGAATGGGACACCCCGGCGGACACCATATATTTT
J gene: TRBJ1-2; D gene: TRBD1; V gene: TRBV28; clone size: -; CDR3 protein: CASSLSAAGGNYGYTF; CDR3 DNA: TGTGCCAGCAGTTTATCTGCGGCAGGGGGTAACTATGGCTACACCTTC
J gene: TRBJ2-7; D gene: TRBD1; V gene: TRBV9; clone size: -; CDR3 protein: CASSLGGSSYEQYF; CDR3 DNA: TGTGCCAGCAGTCTAGGGGGCAGCTCCTACGAGCAGTACTTC
J gene: TRBJ2-5; D gene: -; V gene: TRBV6-1; clone size: -; CDR3 protein: CASSEASRGQETQYF; CDR3 DNA: TGTGCCAGCAGTGAAGCAAGTCGGGGCCAAGAGACCCAGTACTTC
J gene: TRBJ1-6; D gene: -; V gene: TRBV11-2; clone size: -; CDR3 protein: CASSSAAPQRNNSPLHF; CDR3 DNA: TGTGCCAGCAGCTCGGCGGCACCCCAGAGGAATAATTCACCCCTCCACTTT
J gene: TRBJ2-7; D gene: TRBD1; V gene: TRBV28; clone size: -; CDR3 protein: CASSLVGTEYEQYF; CDR3 DNA: TGTGCCAGCAGTTTAGTGGGGACAGAGTACGAGCAGTACTTC
J gene: TRBJ2-1; D gene: -; V gene: TRBV7-9; clone size: -; CDR3 protein: CASSFVRLEQFF; CDR3 DNA: TGTGCCAGCAGCTTTGTCAGACTCGAGCAGTTCTTC
J gene: TRBJ1-5; D gene: TRBD1; V gene: TRBV7-9; clone size: many; CDR3 protein: CASSGTAINQPQHF; CDR3 DNA: TGTGCCAGCAGCGGGACAGCTATCAATCAGCCCCAGCATTTT
J gene: TRBJ2-5; D gene: -; V gene: TRBV7-2; clone size: -; CDR3 protein: CASSSNQETQYF; CDR3 DNA: TGTGCCAGCAGCTCAAACCAAGAGACCCAGTACTTC
J gene: TRBJ1-2; D gene: -; V gene: TRBV20-1; clone size: -; CDR3 protein: CSAMYVGYTF; CDR3 DNA: TGCAGTGCTATGTATGTAGGCTACACCTTC
J gene: TRBJ1-1; D gene: TRBD1; V gene: TRBV5-1; clone size: -; CDR3 protein: CASSLARTGGAGAFF; CDR3 DNA: TGCGCCAGCAGCTTGGCACGGACAGGGGGCGCGGGGGCTTTCTTT
J gene: TRBJ1-2; D gene: -; V gene: TRBV4-1; clone size: -; CDR3 protein: CASSREGVGQGYGYTF; CDR3 DNA: TGCGCCAGCAGCCGTGAAGGGGTGGGGCAGGGCTATGGCTACACCTTC
J gene: TRBJ2-7; D gene: TRBD1; V gene: TRBV7-2; clone size: -; CDR3 protein: CASSLASGQISYEQYF; CDR3 DNA: TGTGCCAGCAGCTTAGCCTCGGGACAGATCTCCTACGAGCAGTACTTC
J gene: TRBJ1-5; D gene: -; V gene: TRBV7-9; clone size: few; CDR3 protein: CASSLGAEHPQPQHF; CDR3 DNA: TGTGCCAGCAGCTTAGGGGCAGAGCACCCTCAGCCCCAGCATTTT
J gene: TRBJ2-2; D gene: -; V gene: TRBV30; clone size: -; CDR3 protein: CAWSAGGELFF; CDR3 DNA: TGTGCCTGGAGTGCAGGTGGGGAGCTGTTTTTT
J gene: TRBJ2-7; D gene: -; V gene: TRBV7-9; clone size: once; CDR3 protein: CASSSFQGRSGEQYF; CDR3 DNA: TGTGCCAGCAGCTCCTTTCAGGGGCGGTCGGGCGAGCAGTACTTC
J gene: TRBJ1-3; D gene: -; V gene: TRBV30; clone size: -; CDR3 protein: CAGGTDSSGNTIYF; CDR3 DNA: TGTGCCGGAGGAACAGACTCCTCTGGAAACACCATATATTTT
J gene: TRBJ1-2; D gene: -; V gene: TRBV14; clone size: -; CDR3 protein: CASFPVGHSLTNYGYTF; CDR3 DNA: TGTGCCAGCTTCCCCGTGGGACACTCATTAACTAACTATGGCTACACCTTC
J gene: TRBJ1-5; D gene: TRBD1; V gene: TRBV6-1; clone size: -; CDR3 protein: CASSPRTGNNQPQHF; CDR3 DNA: TGTGCCAGCAGTCCGCGGACAGGGAACAATCAGCCCCAGCATTTT
J gene: TRBJ2-1; D gene: TRBD2; V gene: TRBV5-1; clone size: -; CDR3 protein: CASSVTSGRAAEQFF; CDR3 DNA: TGCGCCAGCAGCGTAACTAGCGGGAGGGCCGCTGAGCAGTTCTTC
J gene: TRBJ1-2; D gene: -; V gene: TRBV5-4; clone size: -; CDR3 protein: CASSPGRKWDGYTF; CDR3 DNA: TGTGCCAGCAGCCCGGGAAGGAAATGGGATGGCTACACCTTC
J gene: TRBJ2-1; D gene: TRBD1; V gene: TRBV9; clone size: -; CDR3 protein: CASSVSGTGTYNEQFF; CDR3 DNA: TGTGCCAGCAGCGTTTCCGGGACAGGGACCTACAATGAGCAGTTCTTC
J gene: TRBJ2-2; D gene: TRBD2; V gene: TRBV9; clone size: -; CDR3 protein: CASSVDGGANSAGELFF; CDR3 DNA: TGTGCCAGCAGCGTAGACGGGGGGGCCAATTCGGCCGGGGAGCTGTTTTTT
J gene: TRBJ2-3; D gene: TRBD2; V gene: TRBV25-1; clone size: -; CDR3 protein: CASSEYGFPSGYTDTQYF; CDR3 DNA: TGTGCCAGCAGTGAATATGGGTTCCCTAGCGGGTACACAGATACGCAGTATTTT
J gene: TRBJ2-3; D gene: TRBD2; V gene: TRBV6-5; clone size: medium-sized; CDR3 protein: CASSRLAGGTDTQYF; CDR3 DNA: TGTGCCAGCAGCCGACTAGCGGGAGGCACAGATACGCAGTATTTT
J gene: TRBJ1-2; D gene: -; V gene: TRBV29-1; clone size: -; CDR3 protein: CSFDSIDGYTF; CDR3 DNA: TGCAGCTTCGATAGTATCGATGGCTACACCTTC
J gene: TRBJ1-1; D gene: -; V gene: TRBV5-1; clone size: -; CDR3 protein: CASSSQGNTEAFF; CDR3 DNA: TGCGCCAGCAGCTCACAGGGGAACACTGAAGCTTTCTTT
J gene: TRBJ2-1; D gene: TRBD2; V gene: TRBV6-5; clone size: -; CDR3 protein: CASSSGLAGKDEQFF; CDR3 DNA: TGTGCCAGCAGTTCGGGACTAGCGGGAAAGGATGAGCAGTTCTTC
J gene: TRBJ1-5; D gene: TRBD1; V gene: TRBV19; clone size: -; CDR3 protein: CASSITGGNQPQHF; CDR3 DNA: TGTGCCAGTAGTATAACAGGGGGCAACCAGCCCCAGCATTTT
J gene: TRBJ1-2; D gene: -; V gene: TRBV10-1; clone size: -; CDR3 protein: CASSQRAGGDRYGYTF; CDR3 DNA: TGCGCCAGCAGTCAACGGGCAGGCGGGGATCGCTATGGCTACACCTTC
J gene: TRBJ1-4; D gene: -; V gene: TRBV18; clone size: -; CDR3 protein: CASSSRTATNEKLFF; CDR3 DNA: TGTGCCAGCTCATCCCGGACAGCAACTAATGAAAAACTGTTTTTT
J gene: TRBJ2-6; D gene: TRBD1; V gene: TRBV9; clone size: -; CDR3 protein: CASTPGGSGANVLTF; CDR3 DNA: TGTGCCAGCACGCCAGGGGGCAGTGGGGCCAACGTCCTGACTTTC
J gene: TRBJ1-2; D gene: -; V gene: TRBV19; clone size: -; CDR3 protein: CASSSSNYGYTF; CDR3 DNA: TGTGCCAGTAGCTCGTCTAACTATGGCTACACCTTC
J gene: TRBJ1-1; D gene: -; V gene: TRBV5-1; clone size: -; CDR3 protein: CASSLLGSGDTEAFF; CDR3 DNA: TGCGCCAGCAGCTTGTTGGGTTCGGGGGACACTGAAGCTTTCTTT
J gene: TRBJ2-1; D gene: TRBD2; V gene: TRBV10-1; clone size: -; CDR3 protein: CASSSTTSGGAGEQFF; CDR3 DNA: TGCGCCAGCAGCTCAACGACTAGCGGGGGGGCAGGTGAGCAGTTCTTC
J gene: TRBJ2-5; D gene: -; V gene: TRBV6-5; clone size: -; CDR3 protein: CASSLAAYPWAQYF; CDR3 DNA: TGTGCCAGCAGTTTAGCGGCTTACCCCTGGGCCCAGTACTTC
J gene: TRBJ1-5; D gene: -; V gene: TRBV15; clone size: once; CDR3 protein: CATSRSTEYSNQPQHF; CDR3 DNA: TGTGCCACCAGCAGATCGACAGAATATAGCAATCAGCCCCAGCATTTT
J gene: TRBJ2-1; D gene: -; V gene: TRBV5-1; clone size: -; CDR3 protein: CASSLGLLEPLGDEQFF; CDR3 DNA: TGCGCCAGCAGCTTGGGACTTCTGGAGCCCCTCGGGGATGAGCAGTTCTTC
J gene: TRBJ1-1; D gene: -; V gene: TRBV2; clone size: -; CDR3 protein: CATSGLGETEAFF; CDR3 DNA: TGTGCCACCTCAGGTTTAGGTGAGACTGAAGCTTTCTTT
J gene: TRBJ1-5; D gene: -; V gene: TRBV18; clone size: -; CDR3 protein: CASSQMTPQSNQPQHF; CDR3 DNA: TGTGCCAGCTCACAGATGACACCCCAGAGCAATCAGCCCCAGCATTTT
J gene: TRBJ2-3; D gene: TRBD2; V gene: TRBV18; clone size: -; CDR3 protein: CASSPWRGSRTDTQYF; CDR3 DNA: TGTGCCAGCTCACCTTGGCGGGGGTCTCGCACAGATACGCAGTATTTT
J gene: TRBJ2-4; D gene: -; V gene: TRBV5-8; clone size: -; CDR3 protein: CASSHYDRNIQYF; CDR3 DNA: TGTGCCAGCAGTCACTACGACCGAAACATTCAGTACTTC
J gene: TRBJ1-2; D gene: -; V gene: TRBV7-7; clone size: -; CDR3 protein: CASSIPTEDYGYTF; CDR3 DNA: TGTGCCAGCAGTATCCCCACAGAAGACTATGGCTACACCTTC
J gene: TRBJ1-5; D gene: TRBD1; V gene: TRBV6-1; clone size: few; CDR3 protein: CASSEAGGRQPQHF; CDR3 DNA: TGTGCCAGCAGTGAAGCAGGGGGCCGTCAGCCCCAGCATTTT
J gene: TRBJ2-7; D gene: TRBD1; V gene: TRBV11-2; clone size: -; CDR3 protein: CASSLTGVEQYF; CDR3 DNA: TGTGCCAGCAGCTTGACAGGGGTCGAGCAGTACTTC
J gene: TRBJ2-3; D gene: -; V gene: TRBV5-1; clone size: -; CDR3 protein: CASSLGAGGTDTQYF; CDR3 DNA: TGCGCCAGCAGCTTGGGCGCAGGGGGCACAGATACGCAGTATTTT